The 8 T cell receptor beta chains in this list originate from one sample, sequenced in a study of kidney transplant recipient with SARS-CoV-2 infection. Each CDR3 protein gets one entry after TCRdb re-called the reads with MiXCR. The top ten hold 6% to 8.5% of the sample, which has approximately 240,000 distinct CDR3 sequences, around 30% seen once. This specimen consisted of a blood sample, obtained at baseline and on roughly day 110 from a kidney transplant recipient. Every receptor here comes from a male patient between 25 and 39 years old who had COVID-19 and was a kidney transplant recipient. Some T cells could come from the graft donor.

This clonotype appeared a few times. The rearrangement joins TRBV9 to TRBJ2-5, with TRBD2 as a possible D gene (6 bases). The CDR3 runs 15 residues. Germline V CDR1 and CDR2: SGDLS, YYNGEE. The V end was cut by 4 bases, the J end by 5 bases, with 18 bases between. CDR3 amino acids: CASSPYGGGVETQYF. The DNA for the CDR3 is TGTGCCAGCAGCCCCTATGGGGGAGGAGTTGAGACCCAGTACTTC.

Concerning this clonotype: The junction differs from germline at one of its ends, possibly a read error. The J gene is TRBJ1-2, the V gene TRBV7-2; D uncertain. The CDR3 totals 17 residues. Germline V gives CDR1 SGHTA, CDR2 FQGNSA. The CDR3 nucleotides are TGTGCCAGCAGCAGTGTCAGCAGAGACGGAAAGACCTATGGCAACACCTTC. It specifies CASSSVSRDGKTYGNTF.

This clonotype was detected ten times or more. The CDR3 DNA reads TGTGCTAGTGGTCAAAGCCGTTTGCAGGGAAAGACCTATGGCTACACCTTC. It specifies CASGQSRLQGKTYGYTF. The gene calls are TRBV12-5 and TRBJ1-2; D is possibly TRBD1 (5 bases). Per germline, CDR1 LGHNT and CDR2 FRNRAP. The CDR3 extends over 17 amino acids. The ends were cut back, 5 bases at V and 4 bases at J, with 23 bases in the middle.

This clonotype was picked up many times. V and J are TRBV5-1 and TRBJ1-2; D gene ambiguous. V was trimmed by 7 bases and J by 4 bases, leaving 23 bases between them. The germline CDR1 and CDR2 sequences are SGHRS and YFSETQ. The length of the CDR3 is 16 residues. The CDR3 protein is CASHYGSVRKTYGYTF. The CDR3, as DNA: TGCGCCAGCCATTATGGATCGGTTCGAAAGACCTATGGCTACACCTTC.

Note on this clonotype: This may arise from a read error, as a much more abundant clone is one base away. The chain is built from TRBV19 and TRBJ2-4, with a possible D match to TRBD1 (6 bases). Germline V gene lookup returns CDR1 LNHDA and CDR2 SQIVND (reference sequence). CDR3 length: 14 residues. Trimming took off 8 bases at V and 4 bases at J, with 15 bases between the two ends. The CDR3 coding sequence is TGTGCCAGTGAAGGTAAGGGACATAAAAACATTCAGTACTTC. Its protein is CASEGKGHKNIQYF.

This clonotype has at least ten counts. The chain is built from TRBV7-8 and TRBJ1-3, with TRBD1 identical over 7 bases. The V segment lost 1 base and the J segment 0 bases; nucleotides outside the gene matches: 9. CDR1 is SGHVS, CDR2 FQNEAQ, per germline. The CDR3 spans 18 residues. Here the CDR3 reads CASSLDPLGDSSGNTIYF. The CDR3 DNA follows: TGTGCCAGCAGCTTAGATCCCTTGGGGGACAGCTCTGGAAACACCATATATTTT.

This clonotype was detected only a few times. The rearrangement joins TRBV2 to TRBJ1-5; 7 positions match TRBD1. V dropped 6 bases and J dropped 1; count of bases not matched to a gene: 6. This CDR3 comprises 15 residues. CDR1 is SNHLY and CDR2 is FYNNEI in the germline V gene. The CDR3 nucleotides are TGTGCCAGCAGGGGGGACAGCGGGAGCAATCAGCCCCAGCATTTT. Amino acid sequence: CASRGDSGSNQPQHF.

This clonotype was observed at least ten times. The V and J genes are TRBV4-2 and TRBJ1-4, with 7 bases identical to TRBD1. Per the germline V gene, CDR1 is LGHNA and CDR2 is YNFKEQ. CDR3 length: 18 amino acids. With V trimmed by 0 bases and J by 8 bases, 15 bases remained unmatched. The CDR3 spells CASSQDLGQGEGGEKLFF. DNA for the CDR3: TGTGCCAGCAGCCAAGATCTAGGCCAGGGGGAGGGTGGGGAAAAACTGTTTTTT.